A selection of T cell receptor beta chains follows, all from one sample in a study of cytomegalovirus exposure and HLA in healthy donors. Some clones are missing from TCRdb's copy, which holds only in-frame ones; the method was immunoSEQ multiplex PCR. The sample contains under 200,000 clones, roughly 73% of which appear only once. Sequencing was done on a sample of PBMCs. Source of these receptors: a woman in her thirties in good health and CMV-seronegative. The CDR3 runs from the conserved cysteine through the conserved F or W. A D gene is named only where the DNA matches it firmly. Expanded clones get a size class; other rows say once, few or many, or leave the size out.

d_gene: TRBD1
v_gene: TRBV9
abundance: few
j_gene: TRBJ1-2
CDR3aa: CASSVGQGYGYTF
CDR3nt: TGTGCCAGCAGCGTCGGACAGGGGTATGGCTACACCTTC

d_gene: TRBD1
v_gene: TRBV7-2
abundance: -
j_gene: TRBJ2-3
CDR3aa: CASLDRAEDTQYF
CDR3nt: TGTGCCAGCCTCGACAGGGCGGAAGATACGCAGTATTTT

d_gene: -
v_gene: TRBV5-1
abundance: -
j_gene: TRBJ1-1
CDR3aa: CASSLGQPSNTEAFF
CDR3nt: TGCGCCAGCAGCTTAGGACAGCCATCGAACACTGAAGCTTTCTTT

d_gene: -
v_gene: TRBV20-1
abundance: -
j_gene: TRBJ2-1
CDR3aa: CTSNEQFF
CDR3nt: TGCACCTCCAATGAGCAGTTCTTC

d_gene: -
v_gene: TRBV6-5
abundance: -
j_gene: TRBJ1-2
CDR3aa: CASSPGGRANYGYTF
CDR3nt: TGTGCCAGCAGTCCTGGGGGGAGGGCTAACTATGGCTACACCTTC

d_gene: -
v_gene: TRBV4-3
abundance: -
j_gene: TRBJ1-1
CDR3aa: CASSQDQTGVTEAFF
CDR3nt: TGCGCCAGCAGCCAAGATCAAACAGGTGTAACTGAAGCTTTCTTT

d_gene: TRBD2
v_gene: TRBV30
abundance: -
j_gene: TRBJ2-5
CDR3aa: CAWRLAGVGETQYF
CDR3nt: TGTGCCTGGAGACTAGCGGGAGTGGGGGAGACCCAGTACTTC

d_gene: -
v_gene: TRBV29-1
abundance: -
j_gene: TRBJ1-2
CDR3aa: CSVEMGHGYTF
CDR3nt: TGCAGCGTTGAAATGGGGCACGGCTACACCTTC

d_gene: TRBD1
v_gene: TRBV11-3
abundance: -
j_gene: TRBJ2-3
CDR3aa: CASSLGGTEDTQYF
CDR3nt: TGTGCCAGCAGCTTAGGAGGGACAGAAGATACGCAGTATTTT

d_gene: -
v_gene: TRBV25-1
abundance: -
j_gene: TRBJ2-1
CDR3aa: CASSDRSNYNEQFF
CDR3nt: TGTGCCAGCAGTGACCGCTCTAACTACAATGAGCAGTTCTTC

d_gene: -
v_gene: TRBV10-3
abundance: once
j_gene: TRBJ1-5
CDR3aa: CAISADSSQPQHF
CDR3nt: TGTGCCATCAGTGCGGACAGCTCTCAGCCCCAGCATTTT

d_gene: -
v_gene: TRBV2
abundance: -
j_gene: TRBJ2-7
CDR3aa: CASRVTTMAYEQYF
CDR3nt: TGTGCCAGCAGAGTGACAACCATGGCCTACGAGCAGTACTTC

d_gene: TRBD2
v_gene: TRBV4-2
abundance: -
j_gene: TRBJ2-7
CDR3aa: CASSQEGSGRDIYYEQYF
CDR3nt: TGTGCCAGCAGCCAAGAGGGTAGCGGGAGGGATATTTACTACGAGCAGTACTTC

d_gene: -
v_gene: TRBV7-2
abundance: once
j_gene: TRBJ2-5
CDR3aa: CASSLGTEETQYF
CDR3nt: TGTGCCAGCAGCTTAGGGACAGAAGAGACCCAGTACTTC

d_gene: TRBD1
v_gene: TRBV4-1
abundance: -
j_gene: TRBJ1-1
CDR3aa: CASSHETGSFLPEAFF
CDR3nt: TGCGCCAGCAGCCACGAGACAGGGTCGTTTTTACCTGAAGCTTTCTTT

d_gene: TRBD2
v_gene: TRBV27
abundance: -
j_gene: TRBJ2-2
CDR3aa: CASSTSGGPSGELFF
CDR3nt: TGTGCCAGTTCCACTAGCGGGGGACCCTCCGGGGAGCTGTTTTTT

d_gene: -
v_gene: TRBV27
abundance: few
j_gene: TRBJ2-7
CDR3aa: CATALRGSYEQYF
CDR3nt: TGTGCCACCGCCCTCAGGGGTTCCTACGAGCAGTACTTC

d_gene: TRBD1
v_gene: TRBV2
abundance: -
j_gene: TRBJ1-6
CDR3aa: CASSSDRARSPLHF
CDR3nt: TGTGCCAGCAGCTCGGACAGGGCCCGGTCACCCCTCCACTTT

d_gene: TRBD1
v_gene: TRBV6-5
abundance: once
j_gene: TRBJ2-7
CDR3aa: CASRAGQGITYEQYF
CDR3nt: TGTGCCAGCAGGGCGGGACAGGGGATTACCTACGAGCAGTACTTC

d_gene: -
v_gene: TRBV5-1
abundance: -
j_gene: TRBJ2-3
CDR3aa: CASSIIQGGRADTQYF
CDR3nt: TGCGCCAGCAGCATAATACAGGGGGGGCGTGCAGATACGCAGTATTTT

d_gene: -
v_gene: TRBV19
abundance: once
j_gene: TRBJ1-2
CDR3aa: CASTSVSISLGGYTF
CDR3nt: TGTGCCAGTACTAGTGTTTCCATTTCCCTCGGGGGCTACACCTTC

d_gene: TRBD1
v_gene: TRBV5-1
abundance: -
j_gene: TRBJ1-3
CDR3aa: CASSAGQFGNTIYF
CDR3nt: TGCGCCAGCAGCGCGGGACAGTTTGGAAACACCATATATTTT

d_gene: TRBD1
v_gene: TRBV5-6
abundance: few
j_gene: TRBJ2-7
CDR3aa: CASSFGTAGYYAYEQYF
CDR3nt: TGTGCCAGCAGCTTCGGGACAGCCGGATACTACGCCTACGAGCAGTACTTC

d_gene: -
v_gene: TRBV7-8
abundance: -
j_gene: TRBJ2-7
CDR3aa: CASSPLSGAYEQYF
CDR3nt: TGTGCCAGCAGCCCCTTGTCGGGGGCCTACGAGCAGTACTTC

d_gene: -
v_gene: TRBV6-5
abundance: -
j_gene: TRBJ1-1
CDR3aa: CASTAGPTEAFF
CDR3nt: TGTGCCAGCACGGCGGGCCCCACTGAAGCTTTCTTT

d_gene: -
v_gene: TRBV7-8
abundance: few
j_gene: TRBJ1-4
CDR3aa: CASSSSARGEKLFF
CDR3nt: TGTGCCAGCAGCTCCTCGGCCCGGGGGGAAAAACTGTTTTTT

d_gene: TRBD1
v_gene: TRBV2
abundance: -
j_gene: TRBJ2-6
CDR3aa: CASSEQQGSRSVLTF
CDR3nt: TGTGCCAGCAGTGAACAACAGGGGAGTAGGAGCGTCCTGACTTTC

d_gene: -
v_gene: TRBV7-2
abundance: -
j_gene: TRBJ2-5
CDR3aa: CASSSPWGRGPDRTQYF
CDR3nt: TGTGCCAGCAGCTCCCCCTGGGGGCGGGGGCCCGATCGGACCCAGTACTTC

d_gene: TRBD2
v_gene: TRBV9
abundance: once
j_gene: TRBJ2-7
CDR3aa: CASSPSPAGGYEQYF
CDR3nt: TGTGCCAGCAGCCCAAGTCCCGCGGGGGGCTACGAGCAGTACTTC

d_gene: -
v_gene: TRBV30
abundance: -
j_gene: TRBJ1-2
CDR3aa: CAWSVGGGSGYTF
CDR3nt: TGTGCCTGGAGTGTAGGTGGGGGGAGCGGCTACACCTTC

d_gene: TRBD2
v_gene: TRBV29-1
abundance: -
j_gene: TRBJ2-1
CDR3aa: CSSWTSGRRNEQFF
CDR3nt: TGCAGCTCATGGACTAGCGGGAGGCGGAATGAGCAGTTCTTC

d_gene: TRBD2
v_gene: TRBV4-3
abundance: -
j_gene: TRBJ2-4
CDR3aa: CASSQDPFRTSGRPNIQYF
CDR3nt: TGCGCCAGCAGCCAAGATCCATTTAGGACTAGCGGGAGACCAAACATTCAGTACTTC

d_gene: -
v_gene: TRBV5-4
abundance: -
j_gene: TRBJ1-1
CDR3aa: CASSLEGVDTEAFF
CDR3nt: TGTGCCAGCAGCTTGGAGGGGGTTGACACCGAAGCTTTCTTT

d_gene: TRBD2
v_gene: TRBV7-9
abundance: -
j_gene: TRBJ2-7
CDR3aa: CASTTAGSSYEQYF
CDR3nt: TGTGCCAGCACCACAGCGGGGAGCTCCTACGAGCAGTACTTC

d_gene: TRBD1
v_gene: TRBV18
abundance: once
j_gene: TRBJ1-5
CDR3aa: CASSLSFGQGNQPQHF
CDR3nt: TGTGCCAGCTCCCTATCTTTCGGACAGGGTAATCAGCCCCAGCATTTT

d_gene: -
v_gene: TRBV2
abundance: once
j_gene: TRBJ1-2
CDR3aa: CASSDWSGNYGYTF
CDR3nt: TGTGCCAGCAGTGATTGGTCGGGGAACTATGGCTACACCTTC

d_gene: TRBD2
v_gene: TRBV4-2
abundance: -
j_gene: TRBJ2-1
CDR3aa: CASSHPTSGRTNEQFF
CDR3nt: TGTGCCAGCAGCCACCCGACTAGCGGGAGGACCAATGAGCAGTTCTTC